The clone carrying this TCR beta chain was detected many times. This sample's time point: blood at routine non-recurrence follow-up after resection. The data stem from a study of spatial heterogeneity in lung cancer. At the level of the study: The donor population consisted of approximately 79 patients with untreated, early-stage non-small cell lung cancer. Taken at a median of about 2 years after resection, follow-up PBMC samples underwent sequencing when available. Every unique TCR and UMI combination, on average, appeared more than ten times in raw reads.

Germline CDR1 is SNHLY and CDR2 is FYNNEI. The CDR3 totals 14 residues. Trimming took off 0 bases at V and 1 base at J, with 6 bases between the two ends. TCRdb called the 5' RACE reads again in MiXCR, with one record for every CDR3 protein. Here the sample spans under 20,000 distinct CDR3 sequences, 9% to 10% being singletons. V usage is TRBV2 and J usage is TRBJ2-5, with D maybe TRBD2 (6 bases). This specimen was PBMCs, taken at follow-up. This clonotype was sampled from a female donor with early-stage non-small cell lung cancer. CDR3 bases: TGTGCCAGCAGTGAAGCTAGCGGCCAAGAGACCCAGTACTTC. Amino acid sequence: CASSEASGQETQYF.